What follows describes a single T cell receptor beta chain. These data belong to a study of blood T cell repertoires in COVID-19. About the research overall: COVID-19 samples collected from the United States, Italy and Spain covered acute and convalescent phases. T cells, B-cell-depleted T cells, or PBMCs supplied cDNA or gDNA.

How the authors handled the data: Nucleated cell counts were estimated from reference gene primer amplification. Method: immunoSEQ multiplex PCR; TCRdb's copy keeps in-frame clones and lacks some. V, J and clone size derive from that table, while D and trimming were established from the DNA sequence. The top ten clones hold more than 9% of a sample with roughly 330,000 clones, 85% to 90% of them seen once. The participants were between about 18 and 90 years old and came from some 25 US areas. Looked up from germline, CDR1 is SGHRS and CDR2 is YFSETQ. Trimming removed 4 bases from V and 8 bases from J; junction bases left unmatched: 10. The CDR3 length is 14 residues.

Source material: PBMCs or T cells enriched from blood (not recorded which). The rearrangement joins TRBV5-1 to TRBJ1-2, with 8 positions matching TRBD1. The TCR was taken from a woman aged 18 to 35 who had recovered from COVID-19. CDR3 sequence (DNA): TGCGCCAGCAGCCTAATCGGACAGGGAAGCGGCTACACCTTC. The encoded protein is CASSLIGQGSGYTF.